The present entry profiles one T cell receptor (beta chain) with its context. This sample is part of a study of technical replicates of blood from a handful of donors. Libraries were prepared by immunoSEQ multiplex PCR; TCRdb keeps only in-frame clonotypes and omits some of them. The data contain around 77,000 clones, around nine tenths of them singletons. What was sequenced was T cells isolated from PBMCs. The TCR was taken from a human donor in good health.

The CDR3 is CSVGGGLSYEQYF. The CDR3 DNA sequence: TGCAGCGTTGGCGGGGGTTTATCCTACGAGCAGTACTTC. The chain carries TRBV29-1 and TRBJ2-7; 7 bases are shared with TRBD2. The CDR3 is 13 amino acids. V trimming: 4 bases; J trimming: 1 base; junction bases outside the gene matches: 4. Germline assignment: CDR1 SQVTM and CDR2 ANQGSEA.